This T cell receptor beta chain was recovered during a study of T cells after yellow fever vaccination (dated by TCRdb to about 2019). Background for the entire study: Using CD3, CD45RA, CCR7 and CD95 staining, memory subsets (EM, EMRA, CM and Tscm) were sorted on a BD FACS Aria III. The SMART-Seq v4 Ultra Low Input RNA kit was used to prepare libraries from fractions with low cell numbers. To follow T-cell clones before and after both primary and booster YFV17D yellow fever vaccination, bulk TCR alpha and beta repertoires underwent longitudinal sequencing. Two healthy male donors, one aged 18 to 30 and one aged 30 to 40 years, made up the cohort. Blood samples were taken at several timepoints before and after primary and secondary immunization, and bulk PBMC replicates and cell subsets were isolated. Sorting of memory subsets took place on days 0, 15 and 45 and at 18 months after primary vaccination, as well as on days 0, 15 and 45 after the 30-year booster.

General study outcomes and caveats: On day 0, almost all vaccine-responding clonotypes were below detection in the sorted memory subsets. The secondary T-cell response was found to be weaker but faster than the primary response, with a peak reached on day 5 rather than on day 15. Because abundant contaminating clonotypes from the bulk population could be contained in FACS-sorted repertoires, computational filtering was required. After the booster, most of the clones that had expanded following primary vaccination were detected again (almost 98% of CD4 and roughly 88% of CD8), which suggests that memory was broadly maintained. The study included only a couple of donors, which limits how far the findings can be generalized. A small share of clonotypes was detected in both CD4 and CD8 compartments, with the overlap likely arising from convergent recombination.

This clonotype was counted at least ten times. Base qualities are missing; no much larger clone stands one base away. TCR cDNA was synthesized by 5'RACE template switching, through which a universal primer site and unique molecular identifiers were introduced. Priming of cDNA synthesis was performed from both the TCR alpha and TCR beta constant segments. Two PCR steps were used to amplify libraries, with sample barcodes and sequencing adapters being added in the second step. Sequencing of the libraries was done on either Illumina HiSeq 2500 (2x100 bp) or NovaSeq (2x150 bp). Per the source publication's procedure: Reads were demultiplexed and collapsed into UMI consensus sequences with MIGEC, and V(D)J alignment was performed with MiXCR. Using edgeR on replicate PBMC samples, clonotypes were called vaccine-responding if FDR was below 0.01 and the log2 fold change was above 5 up to day 15. Bulk clonotypes were assigned CD4 or CD8 identity according to which sequenced CD4 or CD8 repertoire held them at higher abundance. To estimate how each clone was distributed across memory phenotypes, clonotype frequencies in memory subsets were weighted by FACS-sorted cell numbers. TCRdb handled the public reads itself, with Q25 trimming in fastp and clone calling in MiXCR, and kept productive beta chains. Every distinct CDR3 protein forms one entry, paired with its most common genes and DNA. TCRdb assigned the V and J calls; the authors' analysis was not used. The sample table holds tens of thousands of distinct CDR3 sequences, of which 4.5% to 7% were seen once. In total, the top ten clones hold 12% of the sample.

Sample treatment or condition, as interpreted from the label and publication: live attenuated yellow fever vaccine strain. PBMCs were isolated from peripheral blood using a standard Ficoll-Paque protocol. The RNeasy Micro Kit was used to extract RNA from sorted memory subsets. This receptor was obtained from a man aged 25-40 years who received the YFV17D yellow fever vaccine. Sequences were derived from PBMCs, either bulk or a sorted T-cell subset (CD4+, CD8+, memory, or dextramer-sorted; not recorded which), sampled 15 days after the yellow fever booster vaccination.

The sequence in DNA is TGTGCCAGCAGTTACGGGGGAGGGGGTGGCTACACCTTC. It encodes CASSYGGGGGYTF. The chain employs TRBV6-5 and TRBJ1-2; possibly the D gene is TRBD1, per 6 matching bases. V sheds 2 bases and J sheds 7 bases, leaving 11 bases between their ends. Per the germline V gene, MNHEY is the CDR1 and SVGAGI is the CDR2. The CDR3 goes from the cysteine to the phenylalanine over 13 residues. Only the CDR3 DNA stays, 39 bases, in frame from base 1.